The next 21 T cell receptor beta chains were all read from a single sample in a study of T cells in Graves' hyperthyroidism and ophthalmopathy. RNA transcripts were the template for amplifying TCR beta CDR3 regions. The HTBI primer set drove a first-round RT-PCR of the TCR CDR3. MiXCR, applied by TCRdb to the multiplex PCR reads, yields one record per CDR3 protein. The sample lists about 640,000 distinct CDR3 sequences; under 25% were seen once. Sequenced input: blood. The receptors derive from a man between 25 and 39 years old with Graves' ophthalmopathy.

The V and J genes are TRBV2 and TRBJ2-7, with 8 bases that match TRBD1. Germline CDR1 is SNHLY and CDR2 is FYNNEI. This CDR3 region has 15 residues. Trimming cost V 8 bases and J 2 bases; bases outside gene matches: 11. Written as DNA, the CDR3 is TGTGCCAGCCGGGGGTGGACAGGGCCTCCCTACGAGCAGTACTTC. Translating it yields CASRGWTGPPYEQYF.

The J gene is TRBJ2-7, the V gene TRBV20-1; TRBD2 matches 13 bases. The germline V gene has CDR1 DFQATT and CDR2 SNEGSKA (reference sequence). Losses at the gene ends were 6 bases for V and 4 bases for J; bases not matched to a gene: 6. The CDR3 is 14 residues long. CDR3 nucleotides: TGCAGTGCCCCGACTAGCGGGAGGACGTACGAGCAGTACTTC. Protein product: CSAPTSGRTYEQYF.

This clonotype was observed many times. The genes are TRBV3-1 and TRBJ1-1; no clear D. The CDR3 loop spans 15 amino acids. Germline V CDR1 and CDR2: LGHDT, YNNKEL (reference sequence). V dropped 4 bases and J dropped 2 bases, with 14 bases sitting between them. CDR3 in DNA: TGTGCCAGCAGCCCCGGGATCTCCCCCAACACTGAAGCTTTCTTT. Translated, it gives CASSPGISPNTEAFF.

CDR3 amino acids: CASRGTVGEQFF. CDR3 DNA sequence: TGTGCCAGCAGGGGGACTGTCGGTGAGCAGTTCTTC. The chain has TRBV2 and TRBJ2-1, with TRBD2 as a possible D gene (6 bases). Between the trimmed V and J ends, which lost 6 bases and 9 bases, there was a span of 12 bases. The CDR3 runs to 12 residues. Germline V CDR1 and CDR2: SNHLY, FYNNEI.

This clonotype was counted a few times. This sequence joins TRBV6-1 and TRBJ2-3, with 8 positions matching TRBD1. Unmatched junction bases numbered 10, after V lost 6 bases and J lost 5 bases. Germline CDR1 MNHNS, CDR2 SASEGT. This CDR3 region has 15 residues. Written as DNA, the CDR3 is TGTGCCAGCAGAAATGTGGACAGGGACGGAGATACGCAGTATTTT. Protein product: CASRNVDRDGDTQYF.

The chain has TRBV12-5 and TRBJ2-7; a possible D gene is TRBD1 (5 bases). CDR3 size: 12 residues. Germline lookup yields CDR1 LGHNT and CDR2 FRNRAP. The germline V and J ends were trimmed by 5 bases and 7 bases, with 12 bases remaining between them. In DNA, the CDR3 is TGTGCTAGTGGTCTCTGGGGCGGAGAGCAGTACTTC. Translating it yields CASGLWGGEQYF.

There are many counts of this clonotype. The V and J genes are TRBV2 and TRBJ2-2, with D perhaps being TRBD1 or TRBD2 (5 bases each). Per germline, CDR1 SNHLY and CDR2 FYNNEI. This CDR3 has 16 residues. Deletions cut 6 bases from V and 3 bases from J, with 17 bases between. CDR3 DNA sequence: TGTGCCAGCAGGTGGGGCCGGGGAGCGGACACCGGGGAGCTGTTTTTT. Protein sequence: CASRWGRGADTGELFF.

The sample holds a few counts of this clonotype. The CDR3 nucleotides are TGTGCCACCAGTGATTCCCCCGGGACAGGGGGCGTTCGGGGCACCGGGGAGCTGTTTTTT. Protein: CATSDSPGTGGVRGTGELFF. The chain uses TRBV24-1 and TRBJ2-2; 12 positions match TRBD1. Per germline, CDR1 KGHDR and CDR2 SFDVKD. This CDR3 has 20 residues. V was clipped by 2 bases and J by 4 bases; unmatched bases: 13.

This clonotype was counted ten times or more. This chain uses TRBV28 with TRBJ2-7; 10 nucleotides agree with TRBD1. The V gene end was trimmed by 5 bases and the J gene end by 1 base; junction bases not matched to a gene: 5. The CDR3 runs to 15 residues. In germline, CDR1 is MDHEN, CDR2 SYDVKM. CDR3 nucleotides: TGTGCCAGCAGTCCACCGGACAGGGGGTCCTACGAGCAGTACTTC. Translating gives CASSPPDRGSYEQYF.

In this sample, this clonotype turned up many times. This chain connects TRBV2 to TRBJ1-5; D unresolved. The CDR3 length is 14 residues. The germline V gene encodes CDR1 SNHLY and CDR2 FYNNEI. With 6 bases removed from V and 1 base from J, the gap between germline ends came to 10 bases. The chain's CDR3 is CASRGAGSNQPQHF. As DNA, the CDR3 is TGTGCCAGCAGGGGCGCGGGAAGCAATCAGCCCCAGCATTTT. The complete variable domain, with remaining parts taken from reference TRBV2 and TRBJ1-5, reads EPEVTQTPSHQVTQMGQEVILRCVPISNHLYFYWYRQILGQKVEFLVSFYNNEISEKSEIFDDQFSVERPDGSNFTLKIRSTKLEDSAMYFCASRGAGSNQPQHFGDGTRLSIL.

This clonotype was recorded at least ten times. J is TRBJ1-5 and V is TRBV7-2; tentative D call: TRBD1 (6 bases). Germline CDR1 and CDR2: SGHTA and FQGNSA. The CDR3 length is 13 residues. The ends were cut back, 4 bases at V and 6 bases at J, with 10 bases in the middle. CDR3 protein: CASSSQGTQPQHF. As DNA, the CDR3 is TGTGCCAGCAGCTCCCAGGGGACTCAGCCCCAGCATTTT.

This clonotype occurred many times. This chain joins TRBV28 and TRBJ2-7; 7 bases fit TRBD1. This CDR3 region has 19 residues. The ends lost 1 base at V and 6 bases at J; junction bases unmatched: 21. Germline CDR1 is MDHEN and CDR2 is SYDVKM. CDR3 in amino acids: CASSLFIFTRGQKLVEQYF. Here the CDR3 DNA reads TGTGCCAGCAGTTTATTTATATTCACACGGGGACAGAAGTTGGTCGAGCAGTACTTC. Supplemented by reference TRBV28 and TRBJ2-7, the full variable domain reads DVKVTQSSRYLVKRTGEKVFLECVQDMDHENMFWYRQDPGLGLRLIYFSYDVKMKEKGDIPEGYSVSREKKERFSLILESASTNQTSMYLCASSLFIFTRGQKLVEQYFGPGTRLTVT.

The sample holds many counts of this clonotype. The chain couples TRBV11-2 to TRBJ2-1; the match to TRBD2 covers 9 bases. V dropped 4 bases and J dropped 3; count of bases not matched to a gene: 7. Germline CDR1 SGHAT, CDR2 FQNNGV. The CDR3 totals 16 residues. This CDR3 reads CASSSSTSGRYNEQFF. The DNA for the CDR3 is TGTGCCAGCAGCTCGTCGACTAGCGGCCGCTACAATGAGCAGTTCTTC.

This clonotype was seen more than once but under ten times. The rearrangement uses TRBV11-2 and TRBJ2-4; D is unclear. The V end lost 6 bases, the J end lost 0 bases, and 6 bases lay between the germline ends. This CDR3 region has 13 residues. In germline, CDR1 is SGHAT, CDR2 FQNNGV. This CDR3 is CASRSLAKNIQYF. The CDR3 region has the DNA TGTGCCAGCAGAAGTCTAGCCAAAAACATTCAGTACTTC.

This rearrangement joins TRBV4-1 to TRBJ2-5; 11 bases match TRBD1. V lost 1 base and J lost 4; bases outside the gene matches: 5. The CDR3 is 16 amino acids. Per germline, CDR1 MGHRA and CDR2 YSYEKL. The DNA of the CDR3 is TGCGCCAGCAGCCAAGTCGGACAGGGGGCTCGAGAGACCCAGTACTTC. As protein: CASSQVGQGARETQYF.

V usage is TRBV5-6 and J usage is TRBJ2-7; 7 bases align to TRBD1. With 3 bases clipped from V and 3 bases from J, the junction kept 3 bases outside the gene matches. The CDR3 consists of 13 residues. CDR1 is SGHDT and CDR2 is YYEEEE in the germline V gene. CDR3 nucleotide sequence: TGTGCCAGCAGCTACAACAGGGGCTACGAGCAGTACTTC. This translates into CASSYNRGYEQYF. Using reference TRBV5-6 and TRBJ2-7 for the parts outside the CDR3, the full variable domain is DAGVTQSPTHLIKTRGQQVTLRCSPKSGHDTVSWYQQALGQGPQFIFQYYEEEERQRGNFPDRFSGHQFPNYSSELNVNALLLGDSALYLCASSYNRGYEQYFGPGTRLTVT.

Points on this clonotype: This may come from a read error, since a much larger clone is one base off. V is TRBV6-5 and J is TRBJ2-7; D is ambiguous. V was shortened by 2 bases and J by 3 bases, with 5 bases between the two germline ends. The germline V gene encodes CDR1 MNHEY and CDR2 SVGAGI. The CDR3 is 12 residues long. CDR3 residues: CASSYRVYEQYF. CDR3 DNA: TGTGCCAGCAGTTACAGGGTCTACGAGCAGTACTTC.

V usage is TRBV5-1 and J usage is TRBJ2-2; 12 nucleotides agree with TRBD2. V lost 4 bases and J lost 5; bases outside the gene matches: 6. The CDR3 totals 16 residues. The V gene's germline CDR1 is SGHRS and CDR2 YFSETQ. The chain's CDR3 is CASSVRLAGETGELFF. In DNA, the CDR3 is TGCGCCAGCAGCGTTAGACTAGCGGGAGAAACCGGGGAGCTGTTTTTT.

This clonotype was found a few times. J is TRBJ2-7 and V is TRBV6-6, with a weak D call TRBD1 (6 bases). The V gene's germline CDR1 is MNHNY and CDR2 SVGAGI (reference sequence). The CDR3 has 15 amino acids. The germline V and J ends were trimmed by 2 bases and 3 bases, with 14 bases remaining between them. In nucleotides, the CDR3 is TGTGCCAGCAGTTACGGCCAGGGGAAAGTCTACGAGCAGTACTTC. Its translation is CASSYGQGKVYEQYF.

The chain links TRBV15 to TRBJ2-7; weak D call: TRBD1 (7 bases). Germline V gene sequence: CDR1 LNHNV, CDR2 YYDKDF (reference sequence). CDR3 length equals 15 residues. The V end was cut by 7 bases, the J end by 0 bases, with 16 bases between. The CDR3 DNA reads as TGTGCCACCACCCCGGGCAGGGGGGTCTCCTACGAGCAGTACTTC. Its protein is CATTPGRGVSYEQYF.

This clonotype was detected a few times. V is TRBV20-1 and J is TRBJ2-3; D possibly corresponds to TRBD2 (6 bases). The CDR3 covers 14 residues. In germline, CDR1 is DFQATT, CDR2 SNEGSKA (reference sequence). V lost 6 bases, J lost 1 base, and 14 bases lay in between. The CDR3 region is CSAINSGRTDTQYF. CDR3 sequence (DNA): TGCAGTGCCATAAATAGCGGTCGCACAGATACGCAGTATTTT.